The present entry profiles one TCR beta chain with its context. Its antigen is undetermined. Some clones are missing from TCRdb's copy, which holds only in-frame ones; the method was immunoSEQ multiplex PCR. The sample has about 2.1 million clones; around 93% are singletons. The germline V gene encodes CDR1 GTSNPN and CDR2 SVGIG (reference sequence). The CDR3 runs 15 residues. The J segment lost 4 bases and the V segment lost 1 base, leaving 7 bases of the junction unmatched. This specimen comes from a study of shared clonotypes between healthy human individuals. Study-level background: Serving as donors were a couple of women and three men, whose ages spanned 18 to 49.

CD45RO-negative cells were positively selected for CCR7, leaving out terminally differentiated effector memory CD45RA+ cells. Regarding the study as a whole: In general, naive subsets displayed greater estimated richness than memory subsets did.

This clonotype was sampled from a young man in good health. Some clones in this sample may be carry-over from other donors' samples. Specimen: naive CD8+ T cells from PBMCs. V and J are TRBV30 and TRBJ2-5; 9 nucleotides match TRBD1. CDR3 in amino acids: CAWSEDRGGAETQYF. The CDR3 nucleotides read TGTGCCTGGAGTGAGGACAGGGGAGGGGCAGAGACCCAGTACTTC.